This T cell receptor beta chain was profiled in a study of T cells in Graves' hyperthyroidism and ophthalmopathy. On the study more broadly: Peripheral blood draws took place at initial diagnosis, ahead of any treatment. Overall study results and limits: The blood repertoire included most of the expanded thyroid clonotypes above 0.001. A median around 6 months before onset, the model predicted ophthalmopathy.

To note about this clonotype: Its specificity is unknown.

Exclusion of a patient resulted from uncontrolled infection, other autoimmune disease, pregnancy or lactation. The investigators amplified TCR beta CDR3 regions from RNA transcripts. The HTBI primer set served for first-round RT-PCR of the TCR CDR3. TCRdb ran MiXCR on the multiplex PCR reads and lists one entry per CDR3 protein. The repertoire has a few hundred thousand distinct CDR3 sequences, about 19% of them found once; the top ten carry under 45%. The specimen was blood. The sequence was collected from a man over 45 with Graves' ophthalmopathy.

CDR3 sequence (DNA): TGTGCCAGCAGCCCGGGGACTAGCGCATCCTACGAGCAGTACTTC. It encodes CASSPGTSASYEQYF. The gene calls are TRBV13 and TRBJ2-7, with 10 positions matching TRBD2. CDR1 PRHDT and CDR2 FYEKMQ come from the germline V gene (reference sequence). This CDR3 has 15 residues. V was pared by 5 bases and J by 1 base, with 5 bases of the junction left unmatched.